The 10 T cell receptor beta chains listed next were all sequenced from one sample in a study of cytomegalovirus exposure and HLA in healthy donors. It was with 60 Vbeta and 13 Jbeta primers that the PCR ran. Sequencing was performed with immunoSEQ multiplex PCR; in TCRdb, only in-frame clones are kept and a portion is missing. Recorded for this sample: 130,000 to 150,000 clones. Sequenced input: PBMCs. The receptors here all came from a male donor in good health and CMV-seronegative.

The CDR3 region has the DNA TGTGCCAGCAGTCACACCGGGACAGGGATTCGGGGGGTTGGCTACACCTTC. As protein: CASSHTGTGIRGVGYTF. The chain uses TRBV2 and TRBJ1-2; 9 positions agree with TRBD1. Germline CDR1 reads SNHLY; CDR2 reads FYNNEI. V lost 5 bases and J lost 7; bases outside the gene matches: 17. The CDR3 consists of 17 residues. Looking up the rest from reference TRBV2 and TRBJ1-2 gives the full variable domain: EPEVTQTPSHQVTQMGQEVILRCVPISNHLYFYWYRQILGQKVEFLVSFYNNEISEKSEIFDDQFSVERPDGSNFTLKIRSTKLEDSAMYFCASSHTGTGIRGVGYTFGSGTRLTVV.

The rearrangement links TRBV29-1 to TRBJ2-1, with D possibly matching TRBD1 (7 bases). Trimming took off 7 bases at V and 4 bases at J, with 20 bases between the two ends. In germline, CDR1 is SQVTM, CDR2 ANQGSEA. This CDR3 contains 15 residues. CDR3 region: CSAVAGQHTYNEQFF. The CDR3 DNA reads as TGCAGCGCCGTTGCGGGACAGCACACGTACAATGAGCAGTTCTTC.

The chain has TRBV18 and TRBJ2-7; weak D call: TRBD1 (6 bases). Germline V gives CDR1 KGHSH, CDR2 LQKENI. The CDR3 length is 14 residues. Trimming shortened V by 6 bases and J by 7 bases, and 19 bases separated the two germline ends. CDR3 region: CASSRETGPGEQYF. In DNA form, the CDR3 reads TGTGCCAGCTCCCGGGAAACAGGGCCGGGTGAGCAGTACTTC.

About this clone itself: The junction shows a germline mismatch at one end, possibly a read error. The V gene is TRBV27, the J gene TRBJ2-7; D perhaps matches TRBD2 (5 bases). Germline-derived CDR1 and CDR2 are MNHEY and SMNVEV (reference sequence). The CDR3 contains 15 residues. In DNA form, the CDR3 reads TGTGCCAGCAGTTTATTGGCAGAGGGTTATTACGGGCAGTACTTC. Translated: CASSLLAEGYYGQYF.

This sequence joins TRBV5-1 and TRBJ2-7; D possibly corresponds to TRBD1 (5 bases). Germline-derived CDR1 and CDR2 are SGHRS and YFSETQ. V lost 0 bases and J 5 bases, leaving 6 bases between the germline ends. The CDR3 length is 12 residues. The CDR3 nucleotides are TGCGCCAGCAGCTTGGAAGGGGACGAGCAGTACTTC. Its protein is CASSLEGDEQYF.

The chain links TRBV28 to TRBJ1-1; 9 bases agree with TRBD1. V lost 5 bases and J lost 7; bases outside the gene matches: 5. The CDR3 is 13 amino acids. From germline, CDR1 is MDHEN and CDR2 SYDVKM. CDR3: CASSLLTGGEAFF. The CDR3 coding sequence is TGTGCCAGCAGTCTACTGACAGGGGGTGAAGCTTTCTTT.

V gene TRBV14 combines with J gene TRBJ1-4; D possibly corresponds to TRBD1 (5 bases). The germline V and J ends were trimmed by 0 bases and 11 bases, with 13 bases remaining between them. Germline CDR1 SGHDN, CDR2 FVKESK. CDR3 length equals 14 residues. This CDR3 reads CASSQDIGVGKLFF. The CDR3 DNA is TGTGCCAGCAGCCAAGATATAGGGGTAGGGAAACTGTTTTTT.

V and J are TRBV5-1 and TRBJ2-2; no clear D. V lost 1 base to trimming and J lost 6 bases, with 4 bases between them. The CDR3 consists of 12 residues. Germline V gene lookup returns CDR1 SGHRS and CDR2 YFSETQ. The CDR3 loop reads CASSLSSGELFF. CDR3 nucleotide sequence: TGCGCCAGCAGCTTGAGCTCCGGGGAGCTGTTTTTT.

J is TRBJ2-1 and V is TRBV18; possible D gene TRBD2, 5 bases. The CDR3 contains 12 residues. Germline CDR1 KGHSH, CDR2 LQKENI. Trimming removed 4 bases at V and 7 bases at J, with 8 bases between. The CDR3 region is CASSLTRNEQFF. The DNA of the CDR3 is TGTGCCAGCTCACTAACTAGGAATGAGCAGTTCTTC.

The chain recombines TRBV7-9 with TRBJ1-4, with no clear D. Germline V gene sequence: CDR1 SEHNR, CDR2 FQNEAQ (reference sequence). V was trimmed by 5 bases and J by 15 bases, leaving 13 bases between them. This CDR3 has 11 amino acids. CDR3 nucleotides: TGTGCCAGCAGCCAAGGTGTTGAGGTGTTTTTT. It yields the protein CASSQGVEVFF.